The 20 T cell receptor beta chains reported below all come from one sample, sequenced in a study of cytotoxic CD8 clonotypes in ibrutinib-treated CLL. Profiling relied on immunoSEQ multiplex PCR, and the TCRdb table lists in-frame clones only, not all of them. The table records around 310,000 clones, 80% of them present only once. Sample: PBMCs, taken before ibrutinib treatment. These TCRs come from a human donor with chronic lymphocytic leukemia.

About this clone: One junction end disagrees with the germline gene, perhaps due to a read error. This chain joins TRBV7-7 and TRBJ2-2; maybe TRBD2 (5 bases). The CDR3 runs 16 residues. Looked up from germline, CDR1 is SSHAT and CDR2 is FNYEAQ (reference sequence). CDR3 nucleotide sequence: TGTGCTAGCAGCGCTATAGCGTTCTCGAACACCGGGGAGCTGTTTTTT. Its protein product is CASSAIAFSNTGELFF.

This clone was recorded a few times. The chain employs TRBV30 and TRBJ2-4; 7 bases are a match to TRBD1. The CDR3 contains 13 residues. Trimming at V came to 3 bases and at J to 6 bases, leaving 5 bases not matched to a gene. Germline-derived CDR1 and CDR2 are GTSNPN and SVGIG (reference sequence). CDR3 DNA sequence: TGTGCCTGGAGGAGGGGGCCTTCAAACATTCAGTACTTC. This encodes CAWRRGPSNIQYF.

The V gene is TRBV7-9, the J gene TRBJ2-1; 16 nucleotides align to TRBD2. The J segment lost 3 bases and the V segment lost 5 bases, leaving 4 bases of the junction unmatched. Germline V gene lookup returns CDR1 SEHNR and CDR2 FQNEAQ (reference sequence). The CDR3 sequence is 17 residues long. The CDR3 is CASSPGTSGRVYNEQFF. The CDR3 bases are TGTGCCAGCAGCCCAGGGACTAGCGGGAGGGTCTACAATGAGCAGTTCTTC.

The chain recombines TRBV19 with TRBJ1-3, with D hard to call. The germline CDR1 and CDR2 sequences are LNHDA and SQIVND (reference sequence). CDR3 length equals 16 residues. V shed 6 bases and J shed 0 bases, with 15 bases lying between them. The DNA for the CDR3 is TGTGCCAGTAGAAGGAACGGGTTTAGCTCTGGAAACACCATATATTTT. Its protein product is CASRRNGFSSGNTIYF.

The chain is built from TRBV9 and TRBJ2-1; 9 nucleotides match TRBD2. Trimming removed 4 bases from V and 3 bases from J; junction bases left unmatched: 8. This CDR3 has 16 residues. Germline values: CDR1 SGDLS, CDR2 YYNGEE. The CDR3 region has the DNA TGTGCCAGCAGCCGGGATTTTAGCGGGAGCTACAATGAGCAGTTCTTC. Translated: CASSRDFSGSYNEQFF.

The chain combines TRBV30 with TRBJ2-7; perhaps TRBD2 as D (6 bases). The V end lost 0 bases, the J end lost 6 bases, and 12 bases lay between the germline ends. Looked up from germline, CDR1 is GTSNPN and CDR2 is SVGIG (reference sequence). CDR3 length: 13 amino acids. The CDR3 DNA follows: TGTGCCTGGAGTGTCGGAGGGACTGGCGAGCAGTACTTC. Translated: CAWSVGGTGEQYF.

This clone has a single count. CDR3 loop: CASSESSYEQYF. The CDR3 DNA is TGTGCCAGCAGTGAAAGTAGCTACGAGCAGTACTTC. The J gene is TRBJ2-7, the V gene TRBV25-1; D not resolved. The CDR3 extends over 12 amino acids. V was shortened by 2 bases and J by 3 bases, with 5 bases between the two germline ends. CDR1 is MGHDK and CDR2 is SYGVNS in the germline V gene.

This chain joins TRBV5-4 and TRBJ2-1; D is uncertain. Germline CDR1 and CDR2: SGHNT and YYREEE (reference sequence). This CDR3 contains 13 residues. Trimming shortened V by 9 bases and J by 3 bases, and 13 bases separated the two germline ends. In nucleotides, the CDR3 is TGTGCCACCCAAGCCCGAGACTACAATGAGCAGTTCTTC. It is translated as CATQARDYNEQFF.

The chain uses TRBV5-4 and TRBJ2-7; tentatively, D is TRBD1 (5 bases). In germline, CDR1 is SGHNT, CDR2 YYREEE (reference sequence). Trimming stripped 1 base from V and 3 bases from J, with 8 bases between. The CDR3 contains 13 residues. CDR3 region: CASSLQGSYEQYF. CDR3 nucleotides: TGTGCCAGCAGCTTGCAGGGAAGCTACGAGCAGTACTTC.

The CDR3 spells CSVQRSGSGYEQYF. As DNA, the CDR3 is TGCAGCGTTCAACGTAGCGGGAGCGGCTACGAGCAGTACTTC. The rearrangement uses TRBV29-1 and TRBJ2-7; the match to TRBD2 covers 9 bases. V trimming: 5 bases; J trimming: 3 bases; junction bases outside the gene matches: 8. The CDR3 loop spans 14 amino acids. The germline CDR1 and CDR2 sequences are SQVTM and ANQGSEA.

This chain connects TRBV27 to TRBJ2-2, with D perhaps TRBD2 (5 bases). Germline CDR1 is MNHEY and CDR2 is SMNVEV (reference sequence). V was pared by 9 bases and J by 1 base, with 15 bases between. This CDR3 is 15 amino acids long. In nucleotides, the CDR3 is TGTGCCAGTTATAGCCTTAGCGAGAACACCGGGGAGCTGTTTTTT. Its protein is CASYSLSENTGELFF.

The rearrangement uses TRBV27 and TRBJ1-3; possible D gene TRBD1, 5 bases. With 8 bases removed from V and 2 bases from J, the gap between germline ends came to 16 bases. Germline V CDR1 and CDR2: MNHEY, SMNVEV (reference sequence). The CDR3 length is 15 residues. CDR3 DNA sequence: TGTGCCAGCCGCCGTAACCGGGACGCTGGAAACACCATATATTTT. Residues: CASRRNRDAGNTIYF.

The rearrangement joins TRBV6-6 to TRBJ2-1; unclear D gene. Germline CDR1 reads MNHNY; CDR2 reads SVGAGI (reference sequence). This CDR3 has 13 amino acids. The V and J ends lost 0 bases and 8 bases respectively, with 8 bases between them. The CDR3 coding sequence is TGTGCCAGCAGTTACTCTATTCGCTATGAGCAGTTCTTC. Translation: CASSYSIRYEQFF.

J is TRBJ1-2 and V is TRBV30, with TRBD1 matching 7 bases. V dropped 0 bases and J dropped 5; count of bases not matched to a gene: 3. This CDR3 has 13 residues. Germline V gives CDR1 GTSNPN, CDR2 SVGIG (reference sequence). CDR3 sequence (DNA): TGTGCCTGGAGTGTAACGACAGGGTATGGCTACACCTTC. Translating it yields CAWSVTTGYGYTF.

The V call is TRBV7-6, the J call TRBJ2-1, with D uncertain. The V end lost 1 base, the J end lost 0 bases, and 13 bases lay between the germline ends. Germline V gives CDR1 SGHVS, CDR2 FNYEAQ. The CDR3 totals 17 residues. CDR3 DNA: TGTGCCAGCAGCTTAGATAACTCTGGAAGCTCCTACAATGAGCAGTTCTTC. Protein product: CASSLDNSGSSYNEQFF.

The CDR3 is CASSAHRATYEQYF. The CDR3 coding sequence is TGTGCCAGCAGCGCCCACAGGGCCACCTACGAGCAGTACTTC. The chain has TRBV7-2 and TRBJ2-7, with D perhaps TRBD1 (6 bases). V was trimmed by 5 bases and J by 2 bases, leaving 13 bases between them. There are 14 residues in the CDR3. CDR1 SGHTA and CDR2 FQGNSA come from the germline V gene.

V and J are TRBV7-9 and TRBJ1-1; 7 bases agree with TRBD1. Germline V CDR1 and CDR2: SEHNR, FQNEAQ (reference sequence). The CDR3 extends over 15 amino acids. Trimming took 1 base from V and 5 from J; bases not matched to a gene: 7. The CDR3 DNA follows: TGTGCCAGCAGCTTAGTGTTCACAGGGGAGACTGAAGCTTTCTTT. The encoded protein is CASSLVFTGETEAFF.

This clone was observed a handful of times. The chain couples TRBV6-5 to TRBJ2-3; 8 bases align to TRBD2. The CDR3 runs 14 residues. The ends lost 6 bases at V and 4 bases at J; junction bases unmatched: 6. CDR1 and CDR2 from the germline V gene are MNHEY and SVGAGI. CDR3 DNA: TGTGCCAGCAGGGATGTCGGGAGGGCAGATACGCAGTATTTT. This gives the protein CASRDVGRADTQYF.

The chain employs TRBV5-4 and TRBJ2-5, with 7 bases aligning to TRBD2. With V trimmed by 4 bases and J by 4 bases, 4 bases remained unmatched. The CDR3 is made up of 13 amino acids. CDR1 is SGHNT, CDR2 YYREEE, per germline (reference sequence). CDR3 loop: CASSVIAGETQYF. CDR3 nucleotides: TGTGCCAGCAGCGTAATAGCGGGAGAGACCCAGTACTTC.

This clone showed up just a few times. The chain carries TRBV7-2 and TRBJ2-5; 9 nucleotides match TRBD1. The CDR3 length is 13 residues. The germline V gene encodes CDR1 SGHTA and CDR2 FQGNSA. Unmatched junction bases numbered 3, after V lost 5 bases and J lost 5 bases. CDR3 protein: CASSRDRAETQYF. The DNA for the CDR3 is TGTGCCAGCAGCCGGGACAGGGCCGAGACCCAGTACTTC.